The 22 T cell receptor beta chains given below trace back to one sample, sequenced in a study of Graves' ophthalmopathy and Graves' hyperthyroidism. The authors amplified TCR beta CDR3 regions from RNA transcripts. The library came from an HTBI-primed first-round RT-PCR and a second-round multiplex PCR. Each CDR3 protein gets one entry after TCRdb re-called the multiplex PCR reads with MiXCR. The table has about 1.1 million distinct CDR3 sequences, 35% to 40% seen once. Input material: peripheral blood or thyroid tissue (not recorded which). These receptors were taken from an adult man with Graves' hyperthyroidism.

The chain links TRBV20-1 to TRBJ2-7; 11 positions match TRBD1. The junction had 13 bases not matched to a gene; V was cut back by 6 bases and J by 3 bases. Per germline, CDR1 DFQATT and CDR2 SNEGSKA (reference sequence). The CDR3 has 16 residues. DNA for the CDR3: TGCAGTGCCAGCCTTAACCAGGGGACAGGGGGCTACGAGCAGTACTTC. It yields the protein CSASLNQGTGGYEQYF.

This clonotype has at least ten counts. The rearrangement links TRBV7-2 to TRBJ2-1; D gene uncertain. The CDR3 length is 13 residues. Looked up from germline, CDR1 is SGHTA and CDR2 is FQGNSA. The ends were cut back, 5 bases at V and 0 bases at J, with 5 bases in the middle. The CDR3, as DNA: TGTGCCAGCAGCCCCACCTCCTACAATGAGCAGTTCTTC. Translation: CASSPTSYNEQFF.

The genes are TRBV29-1 and TRBJ2-2, with 7 bases identical to TRBD2. The CDR3 spans 14 residues. J lost 5 bases, V lost 4 bases, and 7 bases had no gene match. The germline V gene has CDR1 SQVTM and CDR2 ANQGSEA. The CDR3 DNA reads TGCAGCGTTGGAGGCGGGGGAGGGACCGGGGAGCTGTTTTTT. The encoded protein is CSVGGGGGTGELFF.

The rearrangement uses TRBV7-2 and TRBJ1-2, with unresolved D. V was trimmed by 5 bases and J by 8 bases, leaving 15 bases between them. The CDR3 is 13 residues long. Germline CDR1 reads SGHTA; CDR2 reads FQGNSA. The DNA for the CDR3 is TGTGCCAGCAGCCCCCGGGTCGAGGACGGCTACACCTTC. This sequence encodes CASSPRVEDGYTF.

The sample holds one count of this clonotype. This sequence joins TRBV7-9 and TRBJ2-7; D call uncertain. Germline CDR1 SEHNR, CDR2 FQNEAQ (reference sequence). V gave up 5 bases and J gave up 1 base, with 12 bases separating them. There are 14 residues in the CDR3. The CDR3 loop is CASSPNSRSYEQYF. CDR3 nucleotide sequence: TGTGCCAGCAGCCCTAACTCGCGTTCCTACGAGCAGTACTTC.

This clonotype showed up just once. CDR3 nucleotides: TGTGCCAGCAGTTTAGATCCGACAGGGTCAGACGAGACCCAGTACTTC. It encodes CASSLDPTGSDETQYF. The J gene is TRBJ2-5, the V gene TRBV6-5; 7 bases are shared with TRBD1. The CDR3 totals 16 residues. Germline loops: CDR1 MNHEY, CDR2 SVGAGI. The V segment lost 4 bases and the J segment 5 bases; nucleotides outside the gene matches: 13.

This clonotype was counted many times. V usage is TRBV20-1 and J usage is TRBJ2-7, with D perhaps TRBD2 (5 bases). The germline CDR1 and CDR2 sequences are DFQATT and SNEGSKA (reference sequence). The V end lost 0 bases, the J end lost 1 base, and 10 bases lay between the germline ends. The CDR3 has 14 residues. CDR3 protein: CSARDFRGSYEQYF. The DNA of the CDR3 is TGCAGTGCTAGAGATTTCCGGGGTTCCTACGAGCAGTACTTC.

The table lists this clonotype with a few counts. This chain connects TRBV6-5 to TRBJ2-7; TRBD1 is a possible D gene (6 bases). Germline V gene lookup returns CDR1 MNHEY and CDR2 SVGAGI. This CDR3 is 16 amino acids long. V was trimmed by 5 bases and J by 6 bases, leaving 23 bases between them. The CDR3: CASSGKKTGLTAEQYF. CDR3 DNA: TGTGCCAGCAGTGGAAAGAAGACAGGTCTCACAGCCGAGCAGTACTTC.

This clonotype was recorded a few times. With a much larger clone just one base away, this may be a read error. The chain employs TRBV9 and TRBJ1-6, with a tentative D call TRBD1 (5 bases). Looked up from germline, CDR1 is SGDLS and CDR2 is YYNGEE. The germline V and J ends were trimmed by 4 bases and 11 bases, with 19 bases remaining between them. This CDR3 comprises 15 residues. For the CDR3, the DNA is TGTGCCAGCAGCAAAGGGGAAGCGGTAGGACCACCCCTCCACTTT. Encoded protein: CASSKGEAVGPPLHF.

This clonotype came up many times. This chain connects TRBV19 to TRBJ2-7; D unclear. Germline values: CDR1 LNHDA, CDR2 SQIVND (reference sequence). V lost 7 bases, J lost 3 bases, and 10 bases lay in between. The CDR3 spans 12 residues. The CDR3 spells CASTPDGYEQYF. In DNA, the CDR3 is TGTGCCAGTACCCCGGACGGCTACGAGCAGTACTTC.

The J gene is TRBJ1-1, the V gene TRBV20-1; D may be TRBD1 (6 bases). CDR3 size: 14 residues. In germline, CDR1 is DFQATT, CDR2 SNEGSKA (reference sequence). V lost 0 bases, J lost 2 bases, and 10 bases lay in between. For the CDR3, the DNA is TGCAGTGCTAGAGATCAGGGGCCTAACACTGAAGCTTTCTTT. This gives the protein CSARDQGPNTEAFF.

This chain's CDR3 is CASSEVAPVETQYF. CDR3 coding DNA: TGTGCCAGCAGTGAGGTGGCCCCCGTGGAGACCCAGTACTTC. The chain links TRBV5-5 to TRBJ2-5; D unresolved. Per germline, CDR1 SGHKS and CDR2 YYEKEE (reference sequence). This CDR3 contains 14 residues. V lost 5 bases, J lost 5 bases, and 16 bases lay in between.

This clonotype was seen only a few times. The gene calls are TRBV30 and TRBJ1-2; D unresolved. With 2 bases removed from V and 4 bases from J, the gap between germline ends came to 8 bases. The CDR3 length is 12 residues. The germline V gene encodes CDR1 GTSNPN and CDR2 SVGIG (reference sequence). The CDR3 nucleotides read TGTGCCTGGAGTTATGGGCTCTATGGCTACACCTTC. Amino acids: CAWSYGLYGYTF.

There are many counts of this clonotype. This rearrangement joins TRBV19 to TRBJ1-4; weak D call: TRBD1 (6 bases). Germline assignment: CDR1 LNHDA and CDR2 SQIVND (reference sequence). The CDR3 totals 14 residues. Trimming left V 4 bases short and J 6 bases short, with 12 bases between. The CDR3 nucleotides are TGTGCCAGTAGTAATGGACAGTGGCATGAAAAACTGTTTTTT. It is translated as CASSNGQWHEKLFF. Full variable domain (missing parts from reference TRBV19 and TRBJ1-4): DGGITQSPKYLFRKEGQNVTLSCEQNLNHDAMYWYRQDPGQGLRLIYYSQIVNDFQKGDIAEGYSVSREKKESFPLTVTSAQKNPTAFYLCASSNGQWHEKLFFGSGTQLSVL.

The rearrangement joins TRBV19 to TRBJ1-1; D gene uncertain. V was shortened by 3 bases and J by 1 base, with 12 bases between the two germline ends. CDR1 LNHDA and CDR2 SQIVND come from the germline V gene (reference sequence). This CDR3 contains 15 residues. Here the CDR3 reads CASSISSGKNTEAFF. Written as DNA, the CDR3 is TGTGCCAGTAGTATTTCCTCCGGGAAGAACACTGAAGCTTTCTTT.

The chain carries TRBV15 and TRBJ1-1; D remains unclear. The V end was cut by 0 bases, the J end by 10 bases, with 15 bases between. The germline V gene has CDR1 LNHNV and CDR2 YYDKDF (reference sequence). CDR3 length equals 14 residues. Here the CDR3 reads CATSRDPGSDGAFF. Here the CDR3 DNA reads TGTGCCACCAGCAGAGATCCGGGGAGTGACGGAGCTTTCTTT. The whole variable domain, remainder taken from reference TRBV15 and TRBJ1-1, is DAMVIQNPRYQVTQFGKPVTLSCSQTLNHNVMYWYQQKSSQAPKLLFHYYDKDFNNEADTPDNFQSRRPNTSFCFLDIRSPGLGDTAMYLCATSRDPGSDGAFFGQGTRLTVV.

This clonotype came up many times. The chain combines TRBV20-1 with TRBJ1-3; a possible D gene is TRBD1 (5 bases). The length of the CDR3 is 15 residues. V was pared by 2 bases and J by 0 bases, with 11 bases between. Germline CDR1 is DFQATT and CDR2 is SNEGSKA (reference sequence). As DNA, the CDR3 is TGCAGTGCTAGACACAGGAGGGCCTCTGGAAACACCATATATTTT. As protein: CSARHRRASGNTIYF.

The gene calls are TRBV9 and TRBJ2-7, with D unresolved. Germline loops: CDR1 SGDLS, CDR2 YYNGEE. The CDR3 spans 15 residues. V lost 0 bases and J 6 bases, leaving 16 bases between the germline ends. CDR3 protein: CASSVEAGVKSEQYF. CDR3 DNA sequence: TGTGCCAGCAGCGTAGAGGCAGGAGTGAAAAGCGAGCAGTACTTC.

Regarding this clonotype: A much larger clone differs by one base, so this may be a read error. V usage is TRBV14 and J usage is TRBJ1-3, with D uncertain. This CDR3 contains 13 residues. Germline CDR1 is SGHDN and CDR2 is FVKESK. Trimming removed 6 bases from V and 2 bases from J, with 8 bases in between. The CDR3 sequence is CASRPYPGNTIYF. The CDR3 DNA reads as TGTGCCAGCAGGCCCTATCCTGGAAACACCATATATTTT.

V gene TRBV7-9 combines with J gene TRBJ2-5; D unresolved. V gave up 10 bases and J gave up 1 base, with 10 bases separating them. The CDR3 is 12 amino acids. Germline V gene lookup returns CDR1 SEHNR and CDR2 FQNEAQ (reference sequence). The CDR3 loop is CATDPGQETQYF. CDR3 in DNA: TGTGCCACCGATCCGGGCCAAGAGACCCAGTACTTC.

V gene TRBV7-8 combines with J gene TRBJ2-7; D is possibly TRBD1 (5 bases). CDR1 and CDR2 (germline): SGHVS, FQNEAQ. V dropped 1 base and J dropped 7 bases, with 11 bases sitting between them. The CDR3 is 13 residues long. The CDR3, as DNA: TGTGCCAGCAGCTTAGAGGGGATAAGGGAGCAGTACTTC. This encodes CASSLEGIREQYF.

This clonotype has a count of ten or more. J is TRBJ1-2 and V is TRBV29-1, with TRBD1 matching over 7 bases. CDR3 length: 12 amino acids. The germline CDR1 and CDR2 sequences are SQVTM and ANQGSEA. J lost 2 bases, V lost 4 bases, and 1 base had no gene match. The CDR3: CSVGGQNYGYTF. The CDR3 DNA is TGCAGCGTTGGGGGACAGAACTATGGCTACACCTTC.